The rows below give T cell receptor beta chains drawn from one sample of a study of early T cells in non-severe SARS-CoV-2 infection. TCRdb passed the 5' RACE reads through MiXCR, listing each CDR3 protein once. Of over 50,000 distinct CDR3 sequences in the sample, around an eighth were seen once. Sequencing input: whole blood. Receptor source: an adult who was a healthcare worker with PCR-confirmed SARS-CoV-2 infection or an uninfected control (not recorded which). CDR3s include the opening cysteine and the closing phenylalanine or tryptophan. The D gene is left open where the match is weak. Only some rows state a clone size, as once, few, many or a class for expanded clones.

D gene	CDR3 length	clone size	V gene	J gene	CDR3 protein	CDR3 DNA
.	13	few	TRBV7-9	TRBJ1-2	CASSLGAVYGYTF	TGTGCCAGCAGCTTAGGGGCAGTCTATGGCTACACCTTC
.	17	few	TRBV7-6	TRBJ1-1	CASSLVPGRSKDTEAFF	TGTGCCAGCAGCTTAGTTCCAGGTCGGAGTAAGGACACTGAAGCTTTCTTT
TRBD2	16	.	TRBV20-1	TRBJ2-3	CSAASLSGRAGDTQYF	TGCAGTGCCGCCAGCCTTAGCGGGAGGGCCGGAGATACGCAGTATTTT
TRBD2	15	many	TRBV7-6	TRBJ2-7	CASSRGTSSSYEQYF	TGTGCCAGCAGCCGTGGGACTAGCAGCTCCTACGAGCAGTACTTC
TRBD1	15	many	TRBV20-1	TRBJ2-1	CSARALSTGLDEQFF	TGCAGTGCTAGAGCGCTCTCGACAGGGTTGGATGAGCAGTTCTTC
.	15	.	TRBV5-1	TRBJ2-1	CANSIAPVTYNEQFF	TGCGCCAACAGCATAGCCCCCGTCACTTACAATGAGCAGTTCTTC
.	10	many	TRBV20-1	TRBJ2-7	CSAPTYEQYF	TGCAGTGCTCCCACCTACGAGCAGTACTTC
.	16	many	TRBV18	TRBJ2-5	CASSPVPLQYEGTQYF	TGTGCCAGCTCACCAGTTCCTCTTCAGTATGAAGGGACCCAGTACTTC
.	11	many	TRBV29-1	TRBJ1-2	CSVERPYGYTF	TGCAGCGTTGAGAGACCCTATGGCTACACCTTC
.	16	many	TRBV5-8	TRBJ1-6	CASSLGHQIYNSPLHF	TGTGCCAGCAGCTTGGGACACCAGATTTATAATTCACCCCTCCACTTT
.	13	few	TRBV7-3	TRBJ2-5	CASSLMSAETQYF	TGTGCCAGCAGCTTGATGTCTGCCGAGACCCAGTACTTC
.	15	many	TRBV12-3/TRBV12-4	TRBJ2-4	CASSLGEGVLDIQYF	TGTGCCAGCAGTTTAGGGGAGGGGGTCTTGGACATTCAGTACTTC
TRBD2	17	.	TRBV7-3	TRBJ2-1	CASSLTPGLAEYNEQFF	TGTGCCAGCAGCTTAACCCCTGGACTAGCGGAGTACAATGAGCAGTTCTTC
.	14	.	TRBV29-1	TRBJ2-2	CSVEGHRDTGELFF	TGCAGCGTTGAAGGCCATCGGGACACCGGGGAGCTGTTTTTT
.	12	medium-sized	TRBV11-3	TRBJ2-1	CASSFNSDEQFF	TGTGCCAGCAGCTTCAATAGCGATGAGCAGTTCTTC
.	14	many	TRBV7-9	TRBJ2-2	CASSLTRVPGELFF	TGTGCCAGCAGCCTTACACGGGTCCCCGGGGAGCTGTTTTTT
.	12	many	TRBV30	TRBJ2-3	CAWTDSSATQYF	TGTGCCTGGACGGACAGTTCGGCGACGCAGTATTTT
.	11	many	TRBV6-5	TRBJ2-2	CASSQTGELFF	TGTGCCAGCAGTCAAACCGGGGAGCTGTTTTTT
TRBD1	15	.	TRBV11-3	TRBJ2-1	CASSLSGRGNNEQFF	TGTGCCAGCAGCTTAAGCGGCAGGGGGAATAATGAGCAGTTCTTC
.	17	many	TRBV30	TRBJ1-3	CAWSVRMNAFSGNTIYF	TGTGCCTGGAGTGTACGGATGAACGCTTTCTCTGGAAACACCATATATTTT
.	12	once	TRBV28	TRBJ2-7	CASSLAHYEQYF	TGTGCCAGCAGTTTAGCACACTACGAGCAGTACTTC
.	8	.	TRBV29-1	TRBJ1-1	CSVGVAFF	TGCAGCGTTGGGGTAGCTTTCTTT
.	11	.	TRBV29-1	TRBJ2-1	CSGGRDGEQFF	TGCAGCGGGGGGCGCGACGGTGAGCAGTTCTTC
TRBD1	13	.	TRBV20-1	TRBJ1-1	CSACNRDSLEAFF	TGCAGTGCTTGCAACCGGGACAGCCTTGAAGCTTTCTTT
.	10	many	TRBV20-1	TRBJ1-1	CSAQSQEAFF	TGCAGTGCGCAAAGCCAGGAGGCTTTCTTT
.	13	few	TRBV12-3/TRBV12-4	TRBJ2-2	CASNPSGSGELFF	TGTGCCAGCAATCCCTCGGGGTCCGGGGAGCTGTTTTTT
.	13	few	TRBV6-5	TRBJ2-3	CASSYVGGDTQYF	TGTGCCAGCAGTTACGTGGGCGGAGATACGCAGTATTTT
.	12	.	TRBV10-3	TRBJ1-1	CAIRGTPTEAFF	TGTGCCATCAGGGGGACACCCACTGAAGCTTTCTTT
.	14	few	TRBV5-4	TRBJ2-2	CASSTRRDTGELFF	TGTGCCAGCAGCACCAGGAGGGACACCGGGGAGCTGTTTTTT
.	13	few	TRBV19	TRBJ2-2	CASSTGWPGELFF	TGTGCCAGTAGCACAGGGTGGCCCGGGGAGCTGTTTTTT
TRBD2	18	many	TRBV5-1	TRBJ2-3	CASSLATSGVPSTNTQYF	TGCGCCAGCAGCTTGGCGACTAGCGGGGTTCCTAGCACAAATACGCAGTATTTT
.	12	.	TRBV21-1	TRBJ2-7	CASSSQGVPVFF	TGTGCCAGCAGCTCCCAGGGGGTTCCGGTGTTCTTC
TRBD1	15	.	TRBV10-3	TRBJ2-7	CAISADRESSYEQYF	TGTGCCATCAGTGCAGACAGGGAAAGCTCCTACGAGCAGTACTTC
TRBD2	15	few	TRBV9	TRBJ2-3	CASSISGGAGDTQYF	TGTGCCAGCAGCATTAGCGGGGGGGCCGGAGATACGCAGTATTTT
TRBD1	15	many	TRBV5-4	TRBJ1-2	CASSVAGQALGGYTF	TGTGCCAGCAGCGTCGCCGGACAGGCCCTGGGAGGCTACACCTTC